These 2 T cell receptor beta chains were all obtained from the same sample, sequenced in a study of T cell responses to AZD1222 COVID-19 vaccine. The protocol was immunoSEQ multiplex PCR, while the TCRdb copy is restricted to in-frame clones and leaves out a portion. The data hold approximately 110,000 clones, with over 75% observed a single time. This specimen consisted of peripheral blood, obtained on day 0 of AZD1222 vaccination. Receptor source: an adult in good health.

V gene TRBV19 combines with J gene TRBJ2-5, with 7 nucleotides matching TRBD1. Germline values: CDR1 LNHDA, CDR2 SQIVND (reference sequence). With V trimmed by 10 bases and J by 0 bases, 11 bases remained unmatched. This CDR3 spans 15 amino acids. CDR3 DNA sequence: TGTGCCAACTCCGCCCTGGGACAGAACCAAGAGACCCAGTACTTC. This codes for CANSALGQNQETQYF.

CDR3 in amino acids: CASSIAETQYF. DNA of the CDR3: TGTGCCAGCAGTATCGCGGAGACCCAGTACTTC. The gene calls are TRBV12-3 or TRBV12-4 and TRBJ2-5, with unresolved D. The CDR3 is 11 amino acids. The ends were cut back, 5 bases at V and 5 bases at J, with 6 bases in the middle.